This TCR beta chain was captured in a study of blood T cell repertoires in COVID-19. In the study overall: Samples taken during acute and convalescent COVID-19 were collected in the United States, Italy and Spain. T cells, B-cell-depleted T cells, or PBMCs provided the cDNA or gDNA that served as material.

In the original analysis: Quantification of nucleated cells was approximated via reference gene primer amplification. The assay was immunoSEQ multiplex PCR, and TCRdb's table has in-frame clones only and misses some. V, J and clone size reflect that table, while D and trimming were determined from the DNA. The table records 100,000 to 150,000 clones, about 83% of them present only once. V lost 11 bases, J lost 2 bases, and 6 bases lay in between. This CDR3 is 10 amino acids long. From germline, CDR1 is SEHNR and CDR2 FQNEAQ (reference sequence). The sequence came from a man in his sixties with acute or convalescent COVID-19. V usage is TRBV7-9 and J usage is TRBJ1-1; D gene ambiguous. The sequenced material came from peripheral blood. DNA for the CDR3: TGTGCCGGAGGAAACACTGAAGCTTTCTTT. Encoded protein: CAGGNTEAFF.